This passage covers 31 T cell receptor beta chains from one sample sequenced in a study of CD8 T cells in ankylosing spondylitis. MiXCR was run by TCRdb on the 5' RACE reads, yielding one entry per CDR3 protein. The profile covers roughly 260,000 distinct CDR3 sequences, with over 15% appearing a single time and roughly 8.3% taken by the ten largest. Input material: blood, either unsorted or a sorted T cell fraction (not recorded which). The source of these receptors is a male donor with ankylosing spondylitis or in good health (not recorded which).

The chain joins TRBV7-8 to TRBJ2-7; TRBD1 aligns across 8 bases. This CDR3 contains 13 residues. CDR1 and CDR2 (germline): SGHVS, FQNEAQ. After removal of 7 bases from V and 3 bases from J, the junction contained 5 bases not matched to a gene. CDR3 region: CASTQGQGYEQYV. CDR3 nucleotides: TGTGCCAGCACCCAAGGACAGGGCTACGAGCAGTACGTC.

The V gene is TRBV7-6, the J gene TRBJ2-2, with TRBD1 matching over 8 bases. J gave up 3 bases and V 4 bases, and 4 bases lay outside the gene matches. The CDR3 is 15 amino acids. Germline lookup yields CDR1 SGHVS and CDR2 FNYEAQ. This chain's CDR3 is CASSSQGGYTGELFF. The CDR3 nucleotides are TGTGCCAGCAGCTCACAGGGGGGTTACACCGGGGAGCTGTTTTTT.

The V gene is TRBV7-6, the J gene TRBJ2-3; 10 positions agree with TRBD2. The CDR3 spans 18 residues. Trimming cost V 1 base and J 1 base; bases outside gene matches: 8. The germline gives CDR1 SGHVS, CDR2 FNYEAQ. The CDR3 is CASSLEASGSVGTDTQYF. The CDR3 DNA reads as TGTGCCAGCAGCTTAGAGGCTAGCGGGAGTGTGGGCACAGATACGCAGTATTTT.

This clonotype was detected only a few times. At one boundary the junction diverges from the germline segment, which might be a read error. The V and J genes are TRBV7-7 and TRBJ2-2, with 9 nucleotides matching TRBD1. This CDR3 is built from 17 residues. CDR1 is SSHAT, CDR2 FNYEAQ, per germline (reference sequence). Written as DNA, the CDR3 is TGTGCTAGCAGCTCATACACGGGACAGGGTATAGCCGGGGAGCTGTTTTTT. As protein: CASSSYTGQGIAGELFF. Complete variable domain (other parts from reference TRBV7-7 and TRBJ2-2): GAGVSQSPRYKVTKRGQDVTLRCDPISSHATLYWYQQALGQGPEFLTYFNYEAQPDKSGLPSDRFSAERPEGSISTLTIQRTEQRDSAMYRCASSSYTGQGIAGELFFGEGSRLTVL.

At least ten counts were recorded for this clonotype. The gene calls are TRBV27 and TRBJ2-3; TRBD2 matches 9 bases. The CDR3 has 16 amino acids. The V gene's germline CDR1 is MNHEY and CDR2 SMNVEV (reference sequence). J gave up 9 bases and V 2 bases, and 12 bases lay outside the gene matches. The CDR3: CASSLGRGGPRRTQYF. CDR3 in DNA: TGTGCCAGCAGTTTAGGGCGGGGGGGACCACGACGCACGCAGTATTTT.

This clonotype was recorded at least ten times. The chain joins TRBV29-1 to TRBJ2-7, with D perhaps TRBD1 (6 bases). V lost 4 bases and J lost 2, with 9 bases in between. The germline V gene encodes CDR1 SQVTM and CDR2 ANQGSEA. The CDR3 contains 12 residues. The CDR3 spells CSVGTGPYEQYV. CDR3 coding DNA: TGCAGCGTTGGTACAGGGCCCTACGAGCAGTACGTC.

The V and J genes are TRBV10-3 and TRBJ2-5; 8 nucleotides agree with TRBD2. The CDR3 length is 15 residues. Germline V gene sequence: CDR1 ENHRY, CDR2 SYGVKD. V lost 4 bases to trimming and J lost 1 base; unmatched junction nucleotides: 5. CDR3 sequence (DNA): TGTGCCATCAGTGGAGCGGGAGCTAGCCAAGAGACCCAGTACTTC. It encodes CAISGAGASQETQYF.

In its sample, this clonotype was seen a few times. This chain connects TRBV7-9 to TRBJ2-5; 9 nucleotides match TRBD2. In germline, CDR1 is SEHNR, CDR2 FQNEAQ (reference sequence). V shed 3 bases, J shed 5 bases, and the junction held 7 bases outside the gene matches. This CDR3 contains 15 residues. The CDR3 loop is CASSLDWTSDETQYF. The DNA for the CDR3 is TGTGCCAGCAGCTTGGATTGGACTAGCGATGAGACCCAGTACTTC.

This clonotype occurred a few times. The chain carries TRBV7-8 and TRBJ2-5; the D gene is possibly TRBD2 (5 bases). Trimming stripped 6 bases from V and 2 bases from J, with 22 bases between. CDR3 size: 17 residues. CDR1 and CDR2 from the germline V gene are SGHVS and FQNEAQ. The CDR3 is CASRKVTYGSAQETQYF. In DNA, the CDR3 is TGTGCCAGCAGAAAAGTGACGTATGGGAGCGCTCAAGAGACCCAGTACTTC.

This clonotype showed up just a few times. CDR3 sequence reads: CASSKSSQANDTQYF. CDR3 in DNA: TGTGCCAGCAGCAAATCGTCACAGGCCAATGATACGCAGTATTTT. The chain employs TRBV21-1 and TRBJ2-3; TRBD1 was called by the table and not checked on the DNA. TRBV21-1 is given as a pseudogene. This CDR3 contains 15 residues.

The sample holds many counts of this clonotype. The V gene is TRBV28, the J gene TRBJ2-1; D possibly corresponds to TRBD1 (6 bases). Trimming removed 3 bases from V and 10 bases from J, with 19 bases in between. Per germline, CDR1 MDHEN and CDR2 SYDVKM. This CDR3 is 15 amino acids long. The CDR3 reads CASSFDRFVNYEQFF. The CDR3 DNA is TGTGCCAGCAGTTTCGACAGGTTTGTAAACTACGAGCAGTTCTTC. The full variable domain, completed using reference TRBV28 and TRBJ2-1, is DVKVTQSSRYLVKRTGEKVFLECVQDMDHENMFWYRQDPGLGLRLIYFSYDVKMKEKGDIPEGYSVSREKKERFSLILESASTNQTSMYLCASSFDRFVNYEQFFGPGTRLTVL.

This clonotype has only a few counts. This rearrangement joins TRBV9 to TRBJ2-5; 7 nucleotides agree with TRBD1. CDR3 length equals 14 residues. Germline loops: CDR1 SGDLS, CDR2 YYNGEE. Unmatched junction bases numbered 6, after V lost 3 bases and J lost 4 bases. The CDR3 coding sequence is TGTGCCAGCAGCGGGACAGGTAGCTTAGAGACCCAGTACTTC. As protein: CASSGTGSLETQYF.

This clonotype was seen more than once but under ten times. The chain employs TRBV5-5 and TRBJ1-3; 9 bases align to TRBD1. Germline V CDR1 and CDR2: SGHKS, YYEKEE (reference sequence). The trim removed 5 bases at V and 2 bases at J, leaving 14 bases unmatched. This CDR3 is 18 amino acids long. The CDR3 DNA sequence: TGTGCCAGCAGTTTCCGGGACAGGGCTGGTCGCGCTGGAAACACCATATATTTT. Protein product: CASSFRDRAGRAGNTIYF.

The chain joins TRBV12-3 or TRBV12-4 to TRBJ1-5; a weak D match, TRBD1 (5 bases). The CDR3 covers 14 residues. Trimming took 6 bases from V and 3 from J, leaving 12 bases between them. The CDR3 DNA reads as TGTGCCAGCAGGCCGAACAGGCCCAATCAGCCCCAGCATTTT. Translating gives CASRPNRPNQPQHF.

This clonotype was seen a handful of times. V and J are TRBV9 and TRBJ2-2; possibly TRBD2 for D (5 bases). CDR3 length equals 16 residues. Germline V lookup: CDR1 SGDLS, CDR2 YYNGEE. V lost 3 bases and J lost 5, with 17 bases in between. The DNA of the CDR3 is TGTGCCAGCAGCGCATTCGACACGGGGAGAACCGGGGAGCTGTTTTTT. Its protein is CASSAFDTGRTGELFF.

This clonotype was detected ten times or more. V is TRBV10-3 and J is TRBJ1-1; D possibly corresponds to TRBD1 (5 bases). Deletions cut 7 bases from V and 3 bases from J, with 12 bases between. This CDR3 spans 13 amino acids. Germline CDR1 reads ENHRY; CDR2 reads SYGVKD. The CDR3 region is CAITRDRHTEAFF. DNA of the CDR3: TGTGCCATCACCCGGGACCGCCACACTGAAGCTTTCTTT.

In this sample, this clonotype turned up a few times. This chain joins TRBV20-1 and TRBJ1-2; TRBD1 is a possible D gene (5 bases). Trimming shortened V by 0 bases and J by 7 bases, and 9 bases separated the two germline ends. Germline loops: CDR1 DFQATT, CDR2 SNEGSKA (reference sequence). This CDR3 has 12 residues. As DNA, the CDR3 is TGCAGTGCTAGAGATAGGGGACTTGGCTACACCTTC. As protein: CSARDRGLGYTF.

This clonotype has only a few counts. CDR3 sequence (DNA): TGCGCCAGCAGCTCCTCCGGGACAGGGAATAAAGGGGAGCTGTTTTTT. It yields the protein CASSSSGTGNKGELFF. The chain recombines TRBV5-1 with TRBJ2-2; 9 positions match TRBD1. The CDR3 spans 16 residues. Germline V gene lookup returns CDR1 SGHRS and CDR2 YFSETQ. Trimming at V came to 3 bases and at J to 8 bases, leaving 11 bases not matched to a gene.

This clonotype was counted a few times. This chain connects TRBV29-1 to TRBJ1-5; TRBD1 matches 9 bases. The CDR3 has 13 residues. Unmatched junction bases numbered 2, after V lost 5 bases and J lost 3 bases. Germline CDR1 SQVTM, CDR2 ANQGSEA. The CDR3 is CSVRQGDNQPQHF. DNA for the CDR3: TGCAGCGTTAGACAGGGGGACAATCAGCCCCAGCATTTT.

Ten or more counts support this clonotype. The chain links TRBV5-1 to TRBJ2-1; no clear D gene. The ends were cut back, 4 bases at V and 11 bases at J, with 16 bases in the middle. The CDR3 runs 13 residues. In germline, CDR1 is SGHRS, CDR2 YFSETQ. CDR3 in amino acids: CASSPSARVKQFF. The CDR3 DNA is TGCGCCAGCAGCCCATCGGCAAGGGTTAAGCAGTTCTTC.

The rearrangement uses TRBV11-2 and TRBJ2-1, with 8 bases identical to TRBD2. The CDR3 extends over 14 amino acids. The germline V gene encodes CDR1 SGHAT and CDR2 FQNNGV. V trimming: 3 bases; J trimming: 12 bases; junction bases outside the gene matches: 10. The DNA of the CDR3 is TGTGCCAGCAGCTTTCAGAATAGGCGGGAGGTGCAGTTCTTC. Protein product: CASSFQNRREVQFF. The full variable domain, rest sourced from reference TRBV11-2 and TRBJ2-1, is EAGVAQSPRYKIIEKRQSVAFWCNPISGHATLYWYQQILGQGPKLLIQFQNNGVVDDSQLPKDRFSAERLKGVDSTLKIQPAKLEDSAVYLCASSFQNRREVQFFGPGTRLTVL.

This clonotype has a handful of counts. The J gene is TRBJ2-2, the V gene TRBV20-1; a possible D gene is TRBD1 (6 bases). Germline V gene data show CDR1 as DFQATT and CDR2 as SNEGSKA (reference sequence). The CDR3 runs to 13 residues. The V and J ends lost 7 bases and 6 bases respectively, with 15 bases between them. The CDR3, as DNA: TGCAGTGGGTTAGGGCAGGGGCCCGGGGAGCTGTTTTTT. It specifies CSGLGQGPGELFF.

The V and J genes are TRBV4-1 and TRBJ2-5; D is ambiguous. V shed 0 bases and J shed 0 bases, with 14 bases lying between them. CDR1 is MGHRA and CDR2 is YSYEKL in the germline V gene. The CDR3 contains 17 residues. CDR3 DNA sequence: TGCGCCAGCAGCCAAGAAGGGCTTGGGCTGTACCAAGAGACCCAGTACTTC. This translates into CASSQEGLGLYQETQYF.

This clonotype was recorded at least ten times. The V call is TRBV10-3, the J call TRBJ1-1, with D possibly TRBD1 on 6 matching bases. The CDR3 length is 14 residues. Trimming stripped 10 bases from V and 5 bases from J, with 20 bases between. In germline, CDR1 is ENHRY, CDR2 SYGVKD. The CDR3 DNA reads TGTGCCACGACAGGAGCTTTATCGAAGACTGAAGCTTTCTTT. It codes for CATTGALSKTEAFF.

CDR3 bases: TGTGCCAGCAGTCGCGTAGGAGGGGGCGCCGGTACCGGGGAGCTGTTTTTT. It yields the protein CASSRVGGGAGTGELFF. The V call is TRBV12-3 or TRBV12-4, the J call TRBJ2-2, with D perhaps matching TRBD1 (7 bases). The CDR3 consists of 17 residues. Deletions cut 5 bases from V and 5 bases from J, with 21 bases between.

This chain connects TRBV14 to TRBJ1-3; a possible D gene is TRBD1 (6 bases). Germline V CDR1 and CDR2: SGHDN, FVKESK. Trimming left V 6 bases short and J 0 bases short, with 12 bases between. The CDR3 is 15 residues long. CDR3 region: CASSYGQLSGNTIYF. In nucleotides, the CDR3 is TGTGCCAGCAGTTACGGACAGCTCTCTGGAAACACCATATATTTT.

This clonotype was observed a few times. The CDR3, as DNA: TGTGCCAGCAGCCAGGAACAGGGTTGGGAAGAGACCCAGTACTTC. This codes for CASSQEQGWEETQYF. This chain connects TRBV4-2 to TRBJ2-5; possible D gene TRBD1, 6 bases. This CDR3 is built from 15 residues. Trimming removed 3 bases from V and 3 bases from J, with 14 bases in between. Germline loops: CDR1 LGHNA, CDR2 YNFKEQ.

There are a few counts of this clonotype. The chain links TRBV20-1 to TRBJ1-2; D call uncertain. The V gene lost 3 bases and the J gene lost 5 bases, with 10 bases spanning the gap. CDR1 and CDR2 from the germline V gene are DFQATT and SNEGSKA (reference sequence). This CDR3 has 12 residues. The DNA of the CDR3 is TGCAGTGCTAGTCCCTACCAATATGGCTACACCTTC. Translating it yields CSASPYQYGYTF.

J is TRBJ2-5 and V is TRBV29-1; maybe TRBD1 (6 bases). The germline gives CDR1 SQVTM, CDR2 ANQGSEA. The CDR3 length is 13 residues. Trimming removed 0 bases from V and 7 bases from J, with 12 bases in between. The CDR3 DNA follows: TGCAGCGTTGAAGAGACAGGCGAATGGACCCAGTACTTC. Translated: CSVEETGEWTQYF.

This clonotype was counted between two and nine times. This chain links TRBV12-3 or TRBV12-4 with TRBJ2-2; 11 bases map to TRBD2. Trimming at V came to 6 bases and at J to 1 base, leaving 1 base not matched to a gene. There are 15 residues in the CDR3. CDR3 DNA sequence: TGTGCCAGCAGGGGACTAGCGGTGAACACCGGGGAGCTGTTTTTT. Amino acids: CASRGLAVNTGELFF.

This clonotype was detected only a few times. The V and J genes are TRBV5-1 and TRBJ2-5, with D perhaps TRBD2 (5 bases). This CDR3 has 15 amino acids. CDR1 is SGHRS and CDR2 is YFSETQ in the germline V gene. Trimming left V 4 bases short and J 1 base short, with 14 bases between. The CDR3 here is CASSPQSGFQETQYF. The CDR3 DNA reads TGCGCCAGCAGCCCTCAGTCGGGGTTCCAAGAGACCCAGTACTTC.